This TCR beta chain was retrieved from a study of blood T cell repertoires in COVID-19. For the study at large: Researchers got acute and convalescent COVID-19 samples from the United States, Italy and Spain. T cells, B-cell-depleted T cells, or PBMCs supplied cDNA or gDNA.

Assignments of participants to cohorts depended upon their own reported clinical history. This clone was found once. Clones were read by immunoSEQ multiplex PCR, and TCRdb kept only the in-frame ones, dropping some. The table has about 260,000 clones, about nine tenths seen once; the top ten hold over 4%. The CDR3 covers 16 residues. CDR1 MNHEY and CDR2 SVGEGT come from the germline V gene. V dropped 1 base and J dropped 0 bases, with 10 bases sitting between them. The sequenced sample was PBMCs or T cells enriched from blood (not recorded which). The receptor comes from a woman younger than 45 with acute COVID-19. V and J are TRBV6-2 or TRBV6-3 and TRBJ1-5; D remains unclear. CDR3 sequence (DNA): TGTGCCAGCAGTTACTTTCGCGGGCCTAGCAATCAGCCCCAGCATTTT. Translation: CASSYFRGPSNQPQHF.